These 32 T cell receptor beta chains were all obtained from the same sample, sequenced in a study of cytomegalovirus exposure and HLA in healthy donors. The PCR had 60 Vbeta and 13 Jbeta primers. Sequencing was performed with immunoSEQ multiplex PCR; in TCRdb, only in-frame clones are kept and a portion is missing. Counted here are 140,000 to 150,000 clones, around 10% occurring once; the ten biggest clones make up 1.8%. The sample consisted of PBMCs. These receptors were collected from a man between 50 and 59 years old in good health and CMV-seronegative.

The rearrangement links TRBV27 to TRBJ1-5; D unclear. The ends were cut back, 3 bases at V and 2 bases at J, with 11 bases in the middle. This CDR3 region has 15 residues. Germline CDR1 is MNHEY and CDR2 is SMNVEV (reference sequence). CDR3 region: CASSFSGLGNQPQHF. CDR3 coding DNA: TGTGCCAGCAGTTTTAGCGGGCTGGGCAATCAGCCCCAGCATTTT.

V is TRBV4-1 and J is TRBJ2-1; 9 positions match TRBD2. The CDR3 runs to 16 residues. V lost 1 base to trimming and J lost 2 bases; unmatched junction nucleotides: 3. Germline-derived CDR1 and CDR2 are MGHRA and YSYEKL. CDR3 nucleotide sequence: TGCGCCAGCAGCCAAGTGCGGGGGGGCGCCTACAATGAGCAGTTCTTC. Protein sequence: CASSQVRGGAYNEQFF.

This chain connects TRBV19 to TRBJ1-4, with 7 bases identical to TRBD1. The length of the CDR3 is 15 residues. The ends lost 5 bases at V and 0 bases at J; junction bases unmatched: 3. From germline, CDR1 is LNHDA and CDR2 SQIVND (reference sequence). CDR3 sequence reads: CASSAGQATNEKLFF. The CDR3 DNA sequence: TGTGCCAGTAGTGCTGGACAGGCAACTAATGAAAAACTGTTTTTT.

A remark on this clone: Within the sample, other DNA sequences also encode this same CDR3. The chain uses TRBV18 and TRBJ2-2; weak D call: TRBD1 (6 bases). The V end was cut by 6 bases, the J end by 4 bases, with 12 bases between. The CDR3 consists of 14 residues. CDR1 and CDR2 (germline): KGHSH, LQKENI. In DNA, the CDR3 is TGTGCCAGCTCCCCGGACAGCCGCACCGGGGAGCTGTTTTTT. Its protein product is CASSPDSRTGELFF.

The chain recombines TRBV10-3 with TRBJ1-1; D perhaps matches TRBD1 (5 bases). The CDR3 has 14 amino acids. V was cut by 2 bases and J by 7 bases, with 14 bases left in between. The V gene's germline CDR1 is ENHRY and CDR2 SYGVKD. This CDR3 is CAISERGNRDEAFF. The CDR3 DNA is TGTGCCATCAGTGAGCGGGGGAATAGGGATGAAGCTTTCTTT.

This clone was seen a handful of times. This chain joins TRBV18 and TRBJ2-2, with a tentative D call TRBD2 (5 bases). This CDR3 comprises 16 residues. V was trimmed by 4 bases and J by 6 bases, leaving 18 bases between them. CDR1 is KGHSH and CDR2 is LQKENI in the germline V gene. The CDR3 nucleotides read TGTGCCAGCTCACGCACCTCCCGGGGTAAAGCCGGGGAGCTGTTTTTT. Translation gives CASSRTSRGKAGELFF.

The count of this clone is one. The chain is built from TRBV29-1 and TRBJ2-5; D ambiguous. CDR1 and CDR2 (germline): SQVTM, ANQGSEA. The CDR3 is 12 residues long. V dropped 5 bases and J dropped 9 bases, with 16 bases sitting between them. The CDR3 loop is CSVKKTESPQYF. The CDR3 nucleotides read TGCAGCGTTAAGAAAACGGAGAGTCCCCAGTACTTC.

This clone showed up just a few times. This rearrangement joins TRBV2 to TRBJ2-5; weak D call: TRBD1 (5 bases). The J call may be wrong; the DNA end is better matched by TRBJ2-7. Germline values: CDR1 SNHLY, CDR2 FYNNEI. This CDR3 contains 14 residues. The CDR3 here is CASSEGGRYYEQYF. The DNA of the CDR3 is TGTGCCAGCAGTGAAGGGGGCCGATACTACGAGCAGTACTTC.

This clone has only a few counts. This sequence joins TRBV29-1 and TRBJ2-1; 9 nucleotides align to TRBD1. The CDR3 runs 14 residues. From germline, CDR1 is SQVTM and CDR2 ANQGSEA. The V segment lost 5 bases and the J segment 2 bases; nucleotides outside the gene matches: 4. CDR3 protein: CSVLGQGPYNEQFF. The CDR3 DNA sequence: TGCAGCGTTCTTGGACAGGGGCCCTACAATGAGCAGTTCTTC.

The table lists this clone with a few counts. The chain combines TRBV5-1 with TRBJ1-5; a weak D match, TRBD1 (6 bases). CDR3 length: 16 residues. Germline assignment: CDR1 SGHRS and CDR2 YFSETQ. Trimming pared 0 bases from V and 0 bases from J, leaving 10 bases between. The CDR3 coding sequence is TGCGCCAGCAGCTTGGGGGACACCTATAGCAATCAGCCCCAGCATTTT. Encoded protein: CASSLGDTYSNQPQHF.

The chain uses TRBV19 and TRBJ1-6; D unresolved. CDR1 and CDR2 (germline): LNHDA, SQIVND (reference sequence). Trimming took off 7 bases at V and 1 base at J, with 5 bases between the two ends. The CDR3 extends over 13 amino acids. The CDR3 loop reads CASIGSYNSPLHF. CDR3 nucleotide sequence: TGTGCCAGTATCGGTTCCTATAATTCACCCCTCCACTTT.

This chain uses TRBV28 with TRBJ1-5; TRBD1 might be the D (5 bases). V was clipped by 9 bases and J by 1 base, with 19 bases between them. The CDR3 covers 16 residues. Germline V lookup: CDR1 MDHEN, CDR2 SYDVKM. CDR3 sequence: CASYRRGFPSNQPQHF. CDR3 DNA sequence: TGTGCCAGTTACCGAAGGGGCTTTCCAAGCAATCAGCCCCAGCATTTT.

The chain is built from TRBV5-4 and TRBJ2-7; TRBD2 agrees at 13 bases. The CDR3 runs to 16 residues. Trimming cost V 4 bases and J 2 bases; bases outside gene matches: 6. The V gene's germline CDR1 is SGHNT and CDR2 YYREEE (reference sequence). The CDR3 sequence: CASSTGLAGQTYEQYF. The CDR3 bases are TGTGCCAGCAGCACGGGACTAGCGGGACAAACCTACGAGCAGTACTTC.

This rearrangement joins TRBV6-6 to TRBJ1-1; 8 bases agree with TRBD1. This CDR3 has 14 amino acids. V gave up 6 bases and J gave up 1 base; unmatched junction bases: 4. Looked up from germline, CDR1 is MNHNY and CDR2 is SVGAGI (reference sequence). CDR3 DNA sequence: TGTGCCAGCAGCGCGGGACAGGAGAACACTGAAGCTTTCTTT. Its protein product is CASSAGQENTEAFF.

The chain carries TRBV2 and TRBJ1-1, with D perhaps matching TRBD1 (5 bases). The CDR3 consists of 13 residues. The V and J ends lost 5 bases and 3 bases respectively, with 10 bases between them. Germline CDR1 and CDR2: SNHLY and FYNNEI. The CDR3 DNA follows: TGTGCCAGCAGTTCGCAGGGATACACTGAAGCTTTCTTT. Protein product: CASSSQGYTEAFF.

This clone was counted only a few times. Other DNA sequences in this sample translate to the same CDR3. The chain carries TRBV5-1 and TRBJ2-1, with 9 bases lining up with TRBD1. The CDR3 is 15 amino acids. V dropped 4 bases and J dropped 6; count of bases not matched to a gene: 8. Germline loops: CDR1 SGHRS, CDR2 YFSETQ. The CDR3 sequence is CASSPGQGRANEQFF. CDR3 nucleotides: TGCGCCAGCAGCCCTGGACAGGGGCGGGCCAATGAGCAGTTCTTC.

This clone was observed a handful of times. The chain employs TRBV9 and TRBJ1-3; D gene uncertain. Germline V lookup: CDR1 SGDLS, CDR2 YYNGEE. The CDR3 is 15 residues long. With 5 bases removed from V and 0 bases from J, the gap between germline ends came to 12 bases. CDR3 amino acids: CASSKTLGSGNTIYF. In DNA, the CDR3 is TGTGCCAGCAGTAAGACTCTCGGCTCTGGAAACACCATATATTTT.

J is TRBJ2-7 and V is TRBV12-5; TRBD1 matches at 9 bases. J was trimmed by 9 bases and V by 0 bases; bases with no gene match: 12. From germline, CDR1 is LGHNT and CDR2 FRNRAP. The CDR3 is 16 residues long. CDR3: CASGLVLSGQGVRQYF. The CDR3 coding sequence is TGTGCTAGTGGTTTGGTACTCTCGGGACAGGGAGTTCGGCAGTACTTC.

The rearrangement uses TRBV7-3 and TRBJ2-7; no clear D gene. Germline values: CDR1 SGHTA, CDR2 FQGTGA. This CDR3 has 15 amino acids. Trimming left V 1 base short and J 5 bases short, with 15 bases between. CDR3 sequence: CASSLSQANRNEQYF. In DNA form, the CDR3 reads TGTGCCAGCAGCTTAAGCCAAGCCAATCGAAACGAGCAGTACTTC.

Worth noting for this clone: Other DNA sequences from this sample encode an identical CDR3 as well. V is TRBV7-3 and J is TRBJ2-5, with D tentatively TRBD1 (6 bases). Trimming cost V 2 bases and J 5 bases, with 9 bases left between them. CDR1 is SGHTA, CDR2 FQGTGA, per germline. This CDR3 comprises 13 residues. For the CDR3, the DNA is TGTGCCAGCAGCTTAGGGACAAAGGAGACCCAGTACTTC. Protein product: CASSLGTKETQYF. Filled out from reference TRBV7-3 and TRBJ2-5, the complete variable domain reads GAGVSQTPSNKVTEKGKYVELRCDPISGHTALYWYRQSLGQGPEFLIYFQGTGAADDSGLPNDRFFAVRPEGSVSTLKIQRTERGDSAVYLCASSLGTKETQYFGPGTRLLVL.

This clone was picked up a small number of times. The V and J genes are TRBV7-3 and TRBJ2-1, with a tentative D call TRBD2 (6 bases). V shed 5 bases and J shed 7 bases, with 18 bases lying between them. Germline lookup yields CDR1 SGHTA and CDR2 FQGTGA. The CDR3 extends over 15 amino acids. Here the CDR3 reads CASSPLGGDSNEQFF. The CDR3 DNA sequence: TGTGCCAGCAGCCCCCTTGGAGGGGACTCGAATGAGCAGTTCTTC.

This chain connects TRBV28 to TRBJ1-2, with D maybe TRBD1 (5 bases). Trimming took 5 bases from V and 3 from J, leaving 19 bases between them. Germline CDR1 and CDR2: MDHEN and SYDVKM. The CDR3 totals 16 residues. The CDR3 DNA follows: TGTGCCAGCAGTCCACCCCCGGCACAGGCCTACTATGGCTACACCTTC. Protein sequence: CASSPPPAQAYYGYTF.

This clone has more than one count but fewer than ten. The chain is built from TRBV2 and TRBJ1-1; 9 bases match TRBD1. Germline CDR1 is SNHLY and CDR2 is FYNNEI. V was pared by 6 bases and J by 4 bases, with 9 bases of the junction left unmatched. The CDR3 consists of 15 residues. The CDR3 sequence: CASRGGQGSGTEAFF. The CDR3 nucleotides read TGTGCCAGCAGGGGGGGACAGGGTTCCGGCACTGAAGCTTTCTTT.

This clone was counted only a few times. This chain uses TRBV30 with TRBJ2-7; 10 bases match TRBD1. Trimming took 3 bases from V and 4 from J; bases not matched to a gene: 0. The CDR3 consists of 12 residues. CDR1 and CDR2 (germline): GTSNPN, SVGIG (reference sequence). The CDR3 protein is CAWRGQGYEQYF. The CDR3 nucleotides read TGTGCCTGGAGGGGACAGGGGTACGAGCAGTACTTC.

To note about this clone: Because the CDR3 is missing its conserved closing phenylalanine or tryptophan, this is likely a read error. The V call is TRBV6-4, the J call TRBJ1-1, with D possibly matching TRBD1 (5 bases). Trimming pared 3 bases from V and 5 bases from J, leaving 16 bases between. The V gene's germline CDR1 is MRHNA and CDR2 SNTAGT. The CDR3 loop spans 15 amino acids. CDR3 in amino acids: CASSEGRELRTEAFL. Here the CDR3 DNA reads TGTGCCAGCAGTGAGGGCAGGGAATTGAGAACTGAAGCTTTCTTG.

J is TRBJ2-1 and V is TRBV10-1; D perhaps matches TRBD2 (5 bases). The CDR3 contains 14 residues. Germline V gene data show CDR1 as WNHNN and CDR2 as SYGVQD (reference sequence). Trimming left V 5 bases short and J 7 bases short, with 15 bases between. The CDR3 loop reads CASSMFIEGNEQFF. As DNA, the CDR3 is TGCGCCAGCAGTATGTTTATTGAGGGTAATGAGCAGTTCTTC.

The CDR3 region has the DNA TGTGCCAGCCTCAGTAATGAAAAACTGTTTTTT. Protein product: CASLSNEKLFF. The chain joins TRBV6-5 to TRBJ1-4; D ambiguous. The CDR3 is 11 residues long. Trimming took 8 bases from V and 4 from J, leaving 5 bases between them. Germline V gene sequence: CDR1 MNHEY, CDR2 SVGAGI.

This clone was seen a handful of times. This chain links TRBV28 with TRBJ2-2; the match to TRBD2 covers 7 bases. V lost 4 bases to trimming and J lost 4 bases; unmatched junction nucleotides: 3. The CDR3 contains 14 residues. Germline V gene sequence: CDR1 MDHEN, CDR2 SYDVKM. The CDR3 reads CASSSAGTTGELFF. CDR3 sequence (DNA): TGTGCCAGCAGTTCAGCGGGAACCACCGGGGAGCTGTTTTTT.

V gene TRBV28 combines with J gene TRBJ2-2; 9 bases agree with TRBD1. Trimming removed 3 bases from V and 5 bases from J; junction bases left unmatched: 7. The CDR3 length is 16 residues. Germline CDR1 and CDR2: MDHEN and SYDVKM. In DNA, the CDR3 is TGTGCCAGCAGTTTGGGATTTGGGACAGGGACCGGGGAGCTGTTTTTT. Its translation: CASSLGFGTGTGELFF. The full variable domain, with the rest looked up from reference TRBV28 and TRBJ2-2, is DVKVTQSSRYLVKRTGEKVFLECVQDMDHENMFWYRQDPGLGLRLIYFSYDVKMKEKGDIPEGYSVSREKKERFSLILESASTNQTSMYLCASSLGFGTGTGELFFGEGSRLTVL.

This clone has more than one count but fewer than ten. This specimen includes other DNA sequences encoding the same CDR3. This sequence joins TRBV29-1 and TRBJ2-1; 10 nucleotides agree with TRBD1. CDR1 and CDR2 (germline): SQVTM, ANQGSEA. The CDR3 extends over 12 amino acids. The CDR3 is CATGGSRNEQFF. CDR3 coding DNA: TGCGCGACAGGGGGCAGTCGCAATGAGCAGTTCTTC.

This clone was seen a handful of times. The chain uses TRBV7-9 and TRBJ1-1; no clear D. Germline V gene sequence: CDR1 SEHNR, CDR2 FQNEAQ (reference sequence). CDR3 length equals 14 residues. Trimming pared 3 bases from V and 0 bases from J, leaving 8 bases between. DNA of the CDR3: TGTGCCAGCAGCTTGGCCCGTTTGAACACTGAAGCTTTCTTT. Its translation is CASSLARLNTEAFF.

This clone was observed a few times. The rearrangement joins TRBV7-8 to TRBJ2-7, with D possibly TRBD1 on 6 matching bases. There are 15 residues in the CDR3. Germline V gene data show CDR1 as SGHVS and CDR2 as FQNEAQ. Deletions cut 5 bases from V and 6 bases from J, with 20 bases between. The CDR3 DNA reads TGTGCCAGCAGCCCCCCCCTGACAGGCGTTGGCGAGCAGTACTTC. As protein: CASSPPLTGVGEQYF.